One sample yielded the 30 T cell receptor beta chains listed below, sequenced in a study of blood T cell repertoires in COVID-19. This table comes from immunoSEQ multiplex PCR, and its TCRdb copy is limited to in-frame clones, with some not included. Seen here are more than 100,000 clones, around 86% observed once, and the top ten hold roughly 9.1%. Sequences were obtained from peripheral blood. The receptors were sampled from a woman aged 60 to 75 with active or convalescent COVID-19.

The CDR3 DNA follows: TGTGCCAGCAAGGGGCGGAACGGAGAGACCCAGTACTTC. It yields the protein CASKGRNGETQYF. This chain connects TRBV28 to TRBJ2-5, with D possibly being TRBD1 (5 bases). Trimming removed 7 bases at V and 4 bases at J, with 13 bases between. The CDR3 contains 13 residues. Germline V gene lookup returns CDR1 MDHEN and CDR2 SYDVKM.

This clone was observed a handful of times. This chain uses TRBV27 with TRBJ2-3; 7 bases agree with TRBD2. Germline CDR1 is MNHEY and CDR2 is SMNVEV (reference sequence). The CDR3 covers 15 residues. Germline trimming cut 2 bases from V and 1 base from J; bases unmatched to any gene: 3. CDR3 in amino acids: CASSLIGLGTDTQYF. As DNA, the CDR3 is TGTGCCAGCAGTTTAATTGGACTAGGCACAGATACGCAGTATTTT.

The chain couples TRBV19 to TRBJ2-7; 8 nucleotides line up with TRBD1. This CDR3 has 15 amino acids. V dropped 5 bases and J dropped 4; count of bases not matched to a gene: 10. CDR1 LNHDA and CDR2 SQIVND come from the germline V gene (reference sequence). Here the CDR3 DNA reads TGTGCCAGTAGTTTCCCCGGGACAGGCCTGTACGAGCAGTACTTC. Translated: CASSFPGTGLYEQYF.

CDR3 sequence reads: CASSSEDRGGTNEKLFF. CDR3 coding DNA: TGTGCCAGCTCTTCCGAAGACAGGGGAGGAACTAATGAAAAACTGTTTTTT. The chain recombines TRBV18 with TRBJ1-4; TRBD1 aligns across 8 bases. The CDR3 length is 17 residues. Per the germline V gene, CDR1 is KGHSH and CDR2 is LQKENI. Trimming took 6 bases from V and 1 from J; bases not matched to a gene: 10. Combining the CDR3 with reference TRBV18 and TRBJ1-4 gives the whole variable domain NAGVMQNPRHLVRRRGQEARLRCSPMKGHSHVYWYRQLPEEGLKFMVYLQKENIIDESGMPKERFSAEFPKEGPSILRIQQVVRGDSAAYFCASSSEDRGGTNEKLFFGSGTQLSVL.

The chain combines TRBV30 with TRBJ2-7; 7 bases fit TRBD1. This CDR3 has 13 amino acids. Unmatched junction bases numbered 7, after V lost 6 bases and J lost 2 bases. Germline-derived CDR1 and CDR2 are GTSNPN and SVGIG (reference sequence). As DNA, the CDR3 is TGTGCCTGTAACAGGGGACCAACCTACGAGCAGTACTTC. Translating it yields CACNRGPTYEQYF.

The DNA for the CDR3 is TGTGCCAGCAGTGAGCAGGGGGCGCATCAGCCCCAGCATTTT. This gives the protein CASSEQGAHQPQHF. The genes are TRBV6-1 and TRBJ1-5; 8 bases fit TRBD1. Trimming removed 3 bases from V and 5 bases from J; junction bases left unmatched: 3. CDR3 size: 14 residues. Germline CDR1 MNHNS, CDR2 SASEGT.

The J gene is TRBJ1-5, the V gene TRBV19; no firm D call. This CDR3 comprises 17 residues. Between the trimmed V and J ends, which lost 7 bases and 0 bases, there was a span of 19 bases. Germline V gene lookup returns CDR1 LNHDA and CDR2 SQIVND (reference sequence). The CDR3 DNA is TGTGCCAGTACCCGGACTCCTTCCTCTTTTAGCAATCAGCCCCAGCATTTT. Its translation: CASTRTPSSFSNQPQHF.

The rearrangement links TRBV27 to TRBJ2-7; 8 bases fit TRBD1. The CDR3 is 15 residues long. The germline V gene encodes CDR1 MNHEY and CDR2 SMNVEV (reference sequence). Unmatched junction bases numbered 11, after V lost 6 bases and J lost 4 bases. The CDR3 spells CASSYSRTGYYEQYF. The CDR3 DNA sequence: TGTGCCAGCAGCTATAGTAGGACAGGGTATTACGAGCAGTACTTC.

This chain uses TRBV4-1 with TRBJ1-2; D is perhaps TRBD1 (5 bases). The V and J ends lost 4 bases and 6 bases respectively, with 15 bases between them. CDR1 is MGHRA and CDR2 is YSYEKL in the germline V gene. This CDR3 is 14 amino acids long. CDR3 sequence (DNA): TGCGCCAGCAGCCCCCGGGACTGCCTGGATGGCTACACCTTC. Residues: CASSPRDCLDGYTF.

The V and J genes are TRBV5-1 and TRBJ2-1; 7 bases fit TRBD1. The V and J ends lost 7 bases and 7 bases, in that order; junction bases with no gene match: 5. There are 12 residues in the CDR3. Per the germline V gene, CDR1 is SGHRS and CDR2 is YFSETQ. CDR3 coding DNA: TGCGCCAGCCAGGGACAGTCGAATGAGCAGTTCTTC. This gives the protein CASQGQSNEQFF.

This rearrangement joins TRBV3-1 (or the pseudogene TRBV3-2) to TRBJ2-7; 8 bases are shared with TRBD2. With V trimmed by 4 bases and J by 3 bases, 8 bases remained unmatched. The V gene's germline CDR1 is LGHDT and CDR2 YNNKEL (reference sequence). The CDR3 contains 15 residues. CDR3 protein: CASSPISGVVYEQYF. CDR3 sequence (DNA): TGTGCCAGCAGCCCAATTAGCGGGGTAGTCTACGAGCAGTACTTC.

The chain joins TRBV29-1 to TRBJ2-1, with TRBD2 matching over 7 bases. This CDR3 is 13 amino acids long. The J segment lost 6 bases and the V segment lost 6 bases, leaving 8 bases of the junction unmatched. CDR1 is SQVTM, CDR2 ANQGSEA, per germline. The CDR3 DNA sequence: TGCAGCGTCCCTACTAGCGTCGCCAATGAGCAGTTCTTC. Encoded protein: CSVPTSVANEQFF.

The chain uses TRBV5-8 and TRBJ1-2; TRBD1 matches 7 bases. Trimming at V came to 2 bases and at J to 8 bases, leaving 9 bases not matched to a gene. CDR1 is SGHTS, CDR2 YDEGEE, per germline. The CDR3 extends over 14 amino acids. The CDR3 here is CASSFQQGVWGYTF. The CDR3 DNA follows: TGTGCCAGCAGCTTCCAGCAGGGGGTATGGGGCTACACCTTC.

To note about this clone: This sample includes further DNA sequences coding for the same CDR3. The chain recombines TRBV7-8 with TRBJ2-3, with 7 bases matching TRBD2. CDR3 size: 16 residues. The J segment lost 0 bases and the V segment lost 1 base, leaving 4 bases of the junction unmatched. Germline assignment: CDR1 SGHVS and CDR2 FQNEAQ. The CDR3 sequence is CASSLVSGRSTDTQYF. In nucleotides, the CDR3 is TGTGCCAGCAGCTTAGTGTCCGGGAGGAGCACAGATACGCAGTATTTT.

This chain uses TRBV6-1 with TRBJ2-5, with 10 positions matching TRBD2. V shed 3 bases and J 4 bases; nucleotides not matched to a gene: 8. CDR1 and CDR2 from the germline V gene are MNHNS and SASEGT. CDR3 length: 16 residues. This CDR3 is CASSDPSGGARETQYF. CDR3 sequence (DNA): TGTGCCAGCAGTGACCCGAGCGGGGGGGCAAGAGAGACCCAGTACTTC.

V usage is TRBV19 and J usage is TRBJ1-2; D is perhaps TRBD1 (6 bases). CDR3 size: 12 residues. The V gene's germline CDR1 is LNHDA and CDR2 SQIVND (reference sequence). Trimming pared 5 bases from V and 7 bases from J, leaving 11 bases between. CDR3 residues: CASSFRGGGYTF. The CDR3 DNA sequence: TGTGCCAGTAGTTTCAGGGGTGGTGGCTACACCTTC.

This clone occurred a few times. The rearrangement joins TRBV24-1 to TRBJ1-2, with no clear D. From germline, CDR1 is KGHDR and CDR2 SFDVKD. V gave up 9 bases and J gave up 5 bases, with 12 bases separating them. The CDR3 extends over 12 amino acids. The CDR3 DNA follows: TGTGCCACCCGAGACACCATATATGGCTACACCTTC. It codes for CATRDTIYGYTF.

This sequence joins TRBV7-2 and TRBJ2-1, with D hard to call. V lost 5 bases to trimming and J lost 10 bases, with 12 bases between them. The germline gives CDR1 SGHTA, CDR2 FQGNSA. The CDR3 spans 12 residues. CDR3 sequence: CASSPQFGEQFF. The CDR3 DNA is TGTGCCAGCAGCCCTCAATTTGGCGAGCAGTTCTTC.

V and J are TRBV28 and TRBJ1-1; 7 bases fit TRBD1. CDR1 is MDHEN, CDR2 SYDVKM, per germline. Trimming removed 4 bases from V and 0 bases from J; junction bases left unmatched: 11. This CDR3 has 17 amino acids. CDR3 sequence: CASSSPGGVGMNTEAFF. In DNA form, the CDR3 reads TGTGCCAGCAGTTCCCCAGGGGGAGTAGGGATGAACACTGAAGCTTTCTTT.

This clone was recorded only once. The rearrangement uses TRBV10-3 and TRBJ2-1; 7 positions agree with TRBD2. The CDR3 has 16 amino acids. J lost 1 base, V lost 5 bases, and 8 bases had no gene match. Germline assignment: CDR1 ENHRY and CDR2 SYGVKD. The CDR3 protein is CAISSLRGRSYNEQFF. As DNA, the CDR3 is TGTGCCATCAGTAGTCTCCGCGGGAGATCCTACAATGAGCAGTTCTTC.

This clone was seen a handful of times. This sequence joins TRBV7-9 and TRBJ1-2; 10 bases map to TRBD1. The CDR3 is 13 amino acids. The trim removed 4 bases at V and 6 bases at J, leaving 2 bases unmatched. Germline CDR1 is SEHNR and CDR2 is FQNEAQ (reference sequence). CDR3 sequence (DNA): TGTGCCAGCAGCTCCGGGACAGGGGATGGCTACACCTTC. Its protein is CASSSGTGDGYTF.

This chain uses TRBV11-2 with TRBJ2-3, with D tentatively TRBD2 (5 bases). Trimming shortened V by 0 bases and J by 0 bases, and 10 bases separated the two germline ends. The germline CDR1 and CDR2 sequences are SGHAT and FQNNGV. CDR3 length: 16 residues. The CDR3: CASSLEVGDSTDTQYF. CDR3 bases: TGTGCCAGCAGCTTAGAAGTCGGGGATAGCACAGATACGCAGTATTTT.

CDR3 coding DNA: TGCGCCAGCAGCCGCCGGGAGGTGGGGGCTCATGGCTACACCTTC. Residues: CASSRREVGAHGYTF. The chain joins TRBV5-1 to TRBJ1-2, with D perhaps matching TRBD1 (6 bases). Germline CDR1 and CDR2: SGHRS and YFSETQ. V was cut by 4 bases and J by 6 bases, with 19 bases left in between. This CDR3 region has 15 residues.

The chain couples TRBV2 to TRBJ2-1; no firm D call. Germline V lookup: CDR1 SNHLY, CDR2 FYNNEI. The CDR3 runs 12 residues. Trimming stripped 5 bases from V and 5 bases from J, with 7 bases between. The chain's CDR3 is CASSPTNNEQFF. CDR3 DNA: TGTGCCAGCAGTCCTACTAACAATGAGCAGTTCTTC.

The chain couples TRBV18 to TRBJ2-7; no firm D call. In germline, CDR1 is KGHSH, CDR2 LQKENI. The CDR3 is 14 residues long. Trimming pared 5 bases from V and 0 bases from J, leaving 11 bases between. CDR3 in amino acids: CASSTLDGSYEQYF. DNA of the CDR3: TGTGCCAGCTCAACTCTAGACGGCTCCTACGAGCAGTACTTC.

This chain uses TRBV6-1 with TRBJ2-7, with D possibly TRBD1 on 6 matching bases. Trimming took off 0 bases at V and 9 bases at J, with 18 bases between the two ends. The CDR3 is made up of 15 amino acids. The germline gives CDR1 MNHNS, CDR2 SASEGT. The CDR3 nucleotides read TGTGCCAGCAGTGAAGCAGACAGGAGCCCTGCCGGGCAGTACTTC. Its protein is CASSEADRSPAGQYF.

In this sample, this clone turned up a few times. CDR3 sequence reads: CASSIEAAPKAFF. DNA for the CDR3: TGTGCCAGTAGTATAGAGGCGGCCCCTAAAGCTTTCTTT. The chain uses TRBV19 and TRBJ1-1, with D hard to call. Germline values: CDR1 LNHDA, CDR2 SQIVND (reference sequence). This CDR3 has 13 amino acids. V was cut by 0 bases and J by 9 bases, with 11 bases left in between.

The V gene is TRBV11-3, the J gene TRBJ2-3, with D unresolved. Germline assignment: CDR1 SGHNT and CDR2 YENEEA. The CDR3 covers 15 residues. Trimming took off 0 bases at V and 1 base at J, with 8 bases between the two ends. This CDR3 is CASSLDRSGTDTQYF. CDR3 DNA sequence: TGTGCCAGCAGCTTAGATAGATCTGGCACAGATACGCAGTATTTT.

This clone appeared a few times. The chain combines TRBV6-2 or TRBV6-3 with TRBJ1-2, with D perhaps TRBD1 (6 bases). Germline V gene sequence: CDR1 MNHEY, CDR2 SVGEGT. V lost 0 bases to trimming and J lost 8 bases, with 13 bases between them. CDR3 length: 14 residues. CDR3 in DNA: TGTGCCAGCAGTTACTCGGGACAATACAGCGGCTACACCTTC. It encodes CASSYSGQYSGYTF.

This sequence joins TRBV5-1 and TRBJ1-4; D gene uncertain. V was cut by 4 bases and J by 8 bases, with 15 bases left in between. This CDR3 has 14 residues. The germline gives CDR1 SGHRS, CDR2 YFSETQ. The CDR3 is CASSLDANLEKLFF. In DNA, the CDR3 is TGCGCCAGCAGCCTGGACGCAAACTTAGAAAAACTGTTTTTT. Full variable domain (outside the CDR3, taken from reference TRBV5-1 and TRBJ1-4): KAGVTQTPRYLIKTRGQQVTLSCSPISGHRSVSWYQQTPGQGLQFLFEYFSETQRNKGNFPGRFSGRQFSNSRSEMNVSTLELGDSALYLCASSLDANLEKLFFGSGTQLSVL.